This is a list of T cell receptor beta chains from one sample in a study of T cells in localized non-small cell lung cancer. Clones were read by immunoSEQ multiplex PCR, and TCRdb kept only the in-frame ones, dropping some. The sample lists about 24,000 clones, more than 75% occurring once. Sequencing was performed on peripheral blood, taken before any cancer treatment. The receptors here all came from a male donor older than 55 with stage II squamous cell lung carcinoma. CDR3s leave out the opening cysteine and the closing phenylalanine or tryptophan.

j_call | v_call | cdr3_aa
TRBJ2-3 | TRBV7-3 | ASSPGGLITDTQY
TRBJ1-1 | TRBV4-2 | ASSPGTGGMNTEAF
TRBJ1-2 | TRBV5-4 | ASSPPGIEGDGYT
TRBJ2-5 | TRBV15 | ATSPVRLRDSKETQY
TRBJ2-3 | TRBV30 | AWNPGLAGANGTDTQY
TRBJ1-2 | TRBV7-2 | ASSSGTGNYGYT
TRBJ2-7 | TRBV7-9 | ASSLVASGDPSQY
TRBJ2-5 | TRBV6-1 | ASSPAGQETQY
TRBJ1-3 | TRBV27 | ASSLWGPDPGNTIY
TRBJ2-5 | TRBV7-2 | ASSSHWGGTQY
TRBJ2-3 | TRBV7-9 | ASSSDIFKDTQY
TRBJ1-1 | TRBV11-2 | ASSPLRGEAF
TRBJ1-1 | TRBV7-2 | ASIPTGAVEAF